This T cell receptor (beta chain) is drawn from a study of blood T cell repertoires in COVID-19. Study background: PBMCs, B-cell-depleted T cells, or T cells provided the cDNA or gDNA that made up the material.

The data were produced by immunoSEQ multiplex PCR, yet TCRdb's version contains in-frame clones alone and is incomplete. Found here are roughly 180,000 clones, about 90% of them singletons; the top ten hold about a fifth. The germline V gene has CDR1 LGHNA and CDR2 YSLEER. The CDR3 contains 17 residues. The V gene lost 0 bases and the J gene lost 3 bases, with 15 bases spanning the gap. The TCR originated in an older man with active or convalescent COVID-19. The genes are TRBV4-3 and TRBJ1-3; tentatively, D is TRBD1 (5 bases). Material: peripheral blood. DNA for the CDR3: TGCGCCAGCAGCCAAGAAGGAGGGGACGGAAGTGGAAACACCATATATTTT. It specifies CASSQEGGDGSGNTIYF.